This is a list of T cell receptor beta chains from one sample in a study of cytomegalovirus exposure and HLA in healthy donors. TCRdb's copy holds only in-frame clones and misses some; the assay was immunoSEQ multiplex PCR. The table has around 49,000 clones, roughly 92% seen once. Sequenced sample: PBMCs. These receptors came from a man aged 18 to 29 in good health and CMV-seronegative. Each CDR3 is given with its conserved first and last residue. The D gene is left open where the match is weak. Size tells how often a clone was seen (once, few, many) or the class of an expanded clone, and some rows leave it out.

TRBJ1-1 | once | TRBV28 | NA | TGTGCCAGCAGTCGGGTCAGGGGCGCTGAAGCTTTCTTT | CASSRVRGAEAFF
TRBJ2-1 | NA | TRBV7-3 | NA | TGTGCCAGCAGCTTTGGGCTCCCAGGGAATGAGCAGTTCTTC | CASSFGLPGNEQFF
TRBJ2-1 | NA | TRBV4-3 | NA | TGCGCCAGCAGCCAAGGACTAGAAGGCTACAATGAGCAGTTCTTC | CASSQGLEGYNEQFF
TRBJ2-5 | NA | TRBV28 | TRBD2 | TGTGCCAGCAGTAGCGGGAGGCCAGAGACCCAGTACTTC | CASSSGRPETQYF
TRBJ1-1 | NA | TRBV14 | NA | TGTGCCAGCAGCCCTAGTATGAACACTGAAGCTTTCTTT | CASSPSMNTEAFF
TRBJ2-7 | NA | TRBV10-2 | NA | TGCGCCAGCAGTGACGCGGGATTAACCTACGAGCAGTACTTC | CASSDAGLTYEQYF
TRBJ2-7 | NA | TRBV4-1 | TRBD2 | TGCGCCAGCAGCCAAGGACTAGCGGGAACCCACGAGCAGTACTTC | CASSQGLAGTHEQYF
TRBJ1-1 | few | TRBV25-1 | NA | TGTGCCAGCAGTGACGCGGGGTTCACTGAAGCTTTCTTT | CASSDAGFTEAFF
TRBJ2-7 | NA | TRBV7-3 | NA | TGTGCCAGCAGCTTAAGGAGTGCCAGCACCCCCTACGAGCAGTACTTC | CASSLRSASTPYEQYF
TRBJ2-5 | NA | TRBV29-1 | TRBD2 | TGCAGCGTGGGAGGGAACTACCAAGAGACCCAGTACTTC | CSVGGNYQETQYF
TRBJ1-2 | NA | TRBV5-1 | NA | TGCGCCAGCAGCTTTGGGGAGCGCTATGGCTACACCTTC | CASSFGERYGYTF
TRBJ2-1 | NA | TRBV6-5 | TRBD1 | TGTGCCAGCAGTTCCAGGACAGGGAGCTTCTACAATGAGCAGTTCTTC | CASSSRTGSFYNEQFF
TRBJ1-2 | NA | TRBV28 | TRBD1 | TGTGCCAGCAGTCTGGCAGGGGGCCGGTATGGCTACACCTTC | CASSLAGGRYGYTF
TRBJ2-1 | once | TRBV6-5 | NA | TGTGCCAGCAGTCTATACCAGGGCGATGAGCAGTTCTTC | CASSLYQGDEQFF
TRBJ2-7 | once | TRBV28 | NA | TGTGCCAGCAGGACCGTCCAGGGGAGTAGGTTCCACGAGCAGTACTTC | CASRTVQGSRFHEQYF
TRBJ2-6 | once | TRBV11-2 | NA | TGTGCCAGCAGCACCCCTCGTCCTGGCGGGGCCAACGTCCTGACTTTC | CASSTPRPGGANVLTF
TRBJ2-5 | NA | TRBV6-1 | TRBD1 | TGTGCCAGCAGCTTGACAGGGGGATCCCAAGAGACCCAGTACTTC | CASSLTGGSQETQYF
TRBJ2-1 | NA | TRBV25-1 | TRBD1 | TGTGCCAGCAGTGTAGGGACAGGGGTCTCCTACAATGAGCAGTTCTTC | CASSVGTGVSYNEQFF
TRBJ1-2 | NA | TRBV6-6 | TRBD1 | TGTGCCAGCAGTCCGGAGGGGGCTGGTGGCTACACCTTC | CASSPEGAGGYTF
TRBJ2-1 | NA | TRBV5-1 | NA | TGCGCCAGCAGCTTGGTCTTGGGGAGCTCCTACAATGAGCAGTTCTTC | CASSLVLGSSYNEQFF
TRBJ2-2 | NA | TRBV27 | TRBD2 | TGTGCCAGCAGACCGGGAGGGGCAGGGCCGAACACCGGGGAGCTGTTTTTT | CASRPGGAGPNTGELFF
TRBJ2-5 | NA | TRBV29-1 | NA | TGCAGCGTGGGGGGGGGCATCGGGGATGGGGCGGAGACCCAGTACTTC | CSVGGGIGDGAETQYF
TRBJ2-7 | NA | TRBV27 | NA | TGTGCCAGCAGAGGAGGTGCATACTCCTACGAGCAGTACTTC | CASRGGAYSYEQYF
TRBJ1-2 | NA | TRBV5-1 | NA | TGCGCCAGCAGCTGGACGGGACAAACTAACTATGGCTACACCTTC | CASSWTGQTNYGYTF
TRBJ1-1 | NA | TRBV7-2 | NA | TGTGCCAGCAGCCCTCGGACATCCCACACTGAAGCTTTCTTT | CASSPRTSHTEAFF
TRBJ2-1 | NA | TRBV6-4 | TRBD2 | TGTGCCAGCAGTGGTACAGCGGGAGCTCAGGGTGAGCAGTTCTTC | CASSGTAGAQGEQFF
TRBJ1-1 | NA | TRBV19 | NA | TGTGCCAGTAGTCTGTATCCCGGACACCCGAACACTGAAGCTTTCTTT | CASSLYPGHPNTEAFF
TRBJ1-2 | NA | TRBV27 | TRBD1 | TGTGCCAGCAGTTTCTTGTTAGGACAGGGCCCTATTCGCTTC | CASSFLLGQGPIRF
TRBJ2-3 | NA | TRBV2 | TRBD1 | TGTGCCAGCAGTAACCCCCCGGACAGGGATACAGATACGCAGTATTTT | CASSNPPDRDTDTQYF
TRBJ2-3 | NA | TRBV5-6 | TRBD2 | TGTGCCAGCAGCCTACTAGCGGAGAGAGATACGCAGTATTTT | CASSLLAERDTQYF
TRBJ2-2 | NA | TRBV4-1 | TRBD1 | TGCGCCAGCAGCCAAGATGCGGACAGGGGATACACCGGGGAGCTGTTTTTT | CASSQDADRGYTGELFF
TRBJ2-5 | NA | TRBV7-9 | TRBD2 | TGTGCCAGCACCGATCTAGCGGGACGGGAGACCCAGTACTTC | CASTDLAGRETQYF
TRBJ2-1 | NA | TRBV6-6 | NA | TGTGCCAGCACCCCAGGTCCCCATGAGCAGTTCTTC | CASTPGPHEQFF
TRBJ1-5 | NA | TRBV2 | TRBD1 | TGTGCCAGCAGTGAGAGGACAGGGTTGAGTAGCAATCAGCCCCAGCATTTT | CASSERTGLSSNQPQHF
TRBJ2-3 | NA | TRBV19 | NA | TGTGCCAGTAGCGGAAGGGGCAGCACAGATACGCAGTATTTT | CASSGRGSTDTQYF